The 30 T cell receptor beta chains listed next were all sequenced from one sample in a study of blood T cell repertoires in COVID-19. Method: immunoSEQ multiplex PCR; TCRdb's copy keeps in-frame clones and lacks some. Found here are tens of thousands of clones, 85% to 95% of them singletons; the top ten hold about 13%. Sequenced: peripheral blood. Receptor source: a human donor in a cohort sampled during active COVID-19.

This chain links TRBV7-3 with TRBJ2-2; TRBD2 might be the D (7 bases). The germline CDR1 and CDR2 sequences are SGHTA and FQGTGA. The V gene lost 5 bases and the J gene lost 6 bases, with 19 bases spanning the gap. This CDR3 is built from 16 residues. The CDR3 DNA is TGTGCCAGCAGCCCAAGGGGGGCGGGAGCGGCCGGGGAGCTGTTTTTT. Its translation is CASSPRGAGAAGELFF.

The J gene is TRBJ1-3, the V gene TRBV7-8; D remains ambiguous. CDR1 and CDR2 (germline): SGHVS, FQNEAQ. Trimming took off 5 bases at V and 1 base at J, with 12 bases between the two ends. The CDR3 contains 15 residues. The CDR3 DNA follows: TGTGCCAGCAGCAGAGGCGGGAAATCTGGAAACACCATATATTTT. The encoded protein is CASSRGGKSGNTIYF.

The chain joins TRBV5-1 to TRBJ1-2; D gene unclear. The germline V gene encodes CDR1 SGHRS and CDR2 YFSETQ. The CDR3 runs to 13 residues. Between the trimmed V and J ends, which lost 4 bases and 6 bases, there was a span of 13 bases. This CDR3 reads CASSPSGQDGYTF. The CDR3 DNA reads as TGCGCCAGCAGCCCGAGCGGGCAGGATGGCTACACCTTC.

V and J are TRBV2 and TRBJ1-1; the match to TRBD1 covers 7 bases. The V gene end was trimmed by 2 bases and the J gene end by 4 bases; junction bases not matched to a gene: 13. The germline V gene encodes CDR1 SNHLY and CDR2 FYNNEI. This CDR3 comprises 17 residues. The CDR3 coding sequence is TGTGCCAGCAGTGAATACGGGCCGACAGGGTTTGGCACTGAAGCTTTCTTT. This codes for CASSEYGPTGFGTEAFF.

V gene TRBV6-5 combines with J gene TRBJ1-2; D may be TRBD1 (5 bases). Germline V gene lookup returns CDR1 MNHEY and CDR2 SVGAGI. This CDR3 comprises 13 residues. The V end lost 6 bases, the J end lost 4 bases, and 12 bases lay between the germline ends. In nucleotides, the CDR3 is TGTGCCAGCAGACTGACAGCCAGCTATGGCTACACCTTC. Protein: CASRLTASYGYTF.

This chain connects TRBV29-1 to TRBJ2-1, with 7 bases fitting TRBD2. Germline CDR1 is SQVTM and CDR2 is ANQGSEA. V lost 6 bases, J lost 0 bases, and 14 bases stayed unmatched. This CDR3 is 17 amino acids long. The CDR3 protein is CSVKFGGGSRSYNEQFF. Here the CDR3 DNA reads TGCAGCGTGAAGTTCGGTGGCGGGAGCCGCTCCTACAATGAGCAGTTCTTC.

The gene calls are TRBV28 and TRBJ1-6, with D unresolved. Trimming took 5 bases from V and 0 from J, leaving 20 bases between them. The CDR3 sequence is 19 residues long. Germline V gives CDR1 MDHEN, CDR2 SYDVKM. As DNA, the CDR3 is TGTGCCAGCAGTACGCCCCACCCGGAGCAGAGCTCCTATAATTCACCCCTCCACTTT. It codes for CASSTPHPEQSSYNSPLHF.

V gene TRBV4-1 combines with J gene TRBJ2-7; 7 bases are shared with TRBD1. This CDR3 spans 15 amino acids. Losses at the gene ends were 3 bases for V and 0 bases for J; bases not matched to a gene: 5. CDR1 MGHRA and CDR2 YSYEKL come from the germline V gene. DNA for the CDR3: TGCGCCAGCAGCCACCCCGGGACAGCCTCCTACGAGCAGTACTTC. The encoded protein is CASSHPGTASYEQYF.

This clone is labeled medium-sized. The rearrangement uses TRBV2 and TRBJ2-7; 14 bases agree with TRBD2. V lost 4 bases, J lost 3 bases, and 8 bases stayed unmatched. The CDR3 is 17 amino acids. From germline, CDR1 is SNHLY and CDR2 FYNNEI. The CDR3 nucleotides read TGTGCCAGCAGTGTGGATGGGACTAGCGGGAGTAGCTACGAGCAGTACTTC. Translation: CASSVDGTSGSSYEQYF.

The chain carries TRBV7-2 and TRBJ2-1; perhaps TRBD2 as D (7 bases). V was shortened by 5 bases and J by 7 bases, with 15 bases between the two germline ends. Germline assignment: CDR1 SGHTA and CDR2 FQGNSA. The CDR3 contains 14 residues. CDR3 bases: TGTGCCAGCAGCCGGGGGGCCGGGTTGAATGAGCAGTTCTTC. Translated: CASSRGAGLNEQFF.

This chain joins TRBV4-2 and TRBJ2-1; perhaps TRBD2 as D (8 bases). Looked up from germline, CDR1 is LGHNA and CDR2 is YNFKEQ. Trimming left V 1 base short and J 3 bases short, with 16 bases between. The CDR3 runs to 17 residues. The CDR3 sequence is CASSQGYSGTVYNEQFF. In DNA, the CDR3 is TGTGCCAGCAGCCAAGGATATAGCGGGACAGTCTACAATGAGCAGTTCTTC.

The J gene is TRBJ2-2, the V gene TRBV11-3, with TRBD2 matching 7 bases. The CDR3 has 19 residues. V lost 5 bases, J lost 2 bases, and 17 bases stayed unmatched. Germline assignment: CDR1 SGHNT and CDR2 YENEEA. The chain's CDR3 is CASSLALGASGENTGELFF. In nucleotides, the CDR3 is TGTGCCAGCAGCCTCGCCTTAGGGGCTAGCGGAGAAAACACCGGGGAGCTGTTTTTT.

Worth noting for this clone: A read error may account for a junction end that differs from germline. For the CDR3, the DNA is TGTGCCAGCAGCTTAGTGGGGACAGGGTTTAGGCTGAACGCCGGGGAGCTGTTTTTT. It encodes CASSLVGTGFRLNAGELFF. This chain links TRBV7-6 with TRBJ2-2; 9 bases agree with TRBD1. Germline V gene sequence: CDR1 SGHVS, CDR2 FNYEAQ. The CDR3 consists of 19 residues. The whole variable domain, remainder taken from reference TRBV7-6 and TRBJ2-2, is GAGVSQSPRYKVTKRGQDVALRCDPISGHVSLYWYRQALGQGPEFLTYFNYEAQQDKSGLPNDRFSAERPEGSISTLTIQRTEQRDSAMYRCASSLVGTGFRLNAGELFFGEGSRLTVL.

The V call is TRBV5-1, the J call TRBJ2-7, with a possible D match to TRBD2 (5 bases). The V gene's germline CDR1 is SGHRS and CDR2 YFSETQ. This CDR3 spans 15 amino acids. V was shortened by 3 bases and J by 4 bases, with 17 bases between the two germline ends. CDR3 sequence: CASSSAVGSGYEQYF. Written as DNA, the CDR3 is TGCGCCAGCAGCTCCGCTGTGGGATCGGGGTACGAGCAGTACTTC.

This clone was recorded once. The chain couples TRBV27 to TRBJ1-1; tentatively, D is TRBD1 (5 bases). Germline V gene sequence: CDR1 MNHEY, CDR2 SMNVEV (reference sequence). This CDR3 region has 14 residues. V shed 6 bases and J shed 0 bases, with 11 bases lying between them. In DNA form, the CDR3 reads TGTGCCAGCAGCCTGGCAGGGATGAACACTGAAGCTTTCTTT. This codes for CASSLAGMNTEAFF.

In nucleotides, the CDR3 is TGTGCCAGCAGCCCGAGCGGGGCGGGGGATGAAAAACTGTTTTTT. As protein: CASSPSGAGDEKLFF. The rearrangement links TRBV5-4 to TRBJ1-4; possible D gene TRBD1, 5 bases. Between the trimmed V and J ends, which lost 4 bases and 6 bases, there was a span of 16 bases. Germline assignment: CDR1 SGHNT and CDR2 YYREEE (reference sequence). This CDR3 region has 15 residues.

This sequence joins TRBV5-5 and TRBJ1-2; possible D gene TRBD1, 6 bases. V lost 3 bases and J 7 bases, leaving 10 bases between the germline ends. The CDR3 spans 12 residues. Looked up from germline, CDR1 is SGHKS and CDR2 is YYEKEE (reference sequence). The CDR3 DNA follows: TGTGCCAGCAGCTCACAGGGTTCTGGCTACACCTTC. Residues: CASSSQGSGYTF. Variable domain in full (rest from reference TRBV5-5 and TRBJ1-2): DAGVTQSPTHLIKTRGQQVTLRCSPISGHKSVSWYQQVLGQGPQFIFQYYEKEERGRGNFPDRFSARQFPNYSSELNVNALLLGDSALYLCASSSQGSGYTFGSGTRLTVV.

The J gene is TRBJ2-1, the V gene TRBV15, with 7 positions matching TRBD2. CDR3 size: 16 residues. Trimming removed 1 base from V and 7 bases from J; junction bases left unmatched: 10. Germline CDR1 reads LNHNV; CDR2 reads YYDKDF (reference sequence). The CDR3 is CATSRVTSARANEQFF. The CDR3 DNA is TGTGCCACCAGCAGAGTAACTAGCGCTCGGGCAAATGAGCAGTTCTTC.

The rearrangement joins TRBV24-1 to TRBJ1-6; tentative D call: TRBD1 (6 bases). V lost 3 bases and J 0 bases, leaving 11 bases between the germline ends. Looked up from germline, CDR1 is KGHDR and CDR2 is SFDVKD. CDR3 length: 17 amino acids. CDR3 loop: CATSDDRNSSYNSPLHF. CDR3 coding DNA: TGTGCCACCAGTGATGACAGGAACAGCTCCTATAATTCACCCCTCCACTTT.

For the CDR3, the DNA is TGTGCCAGTAGGACAGGGAGCAATCAGCCCCAGCATTTT. It is translated as CASRTGSNQPQHF. The chain combines TRBV19 with TRBJ1-5; 7 bases fit TRBD1. The junction had 0 bases not matched to a gene; V was cut back by 6 bases and J by 1 base. This CDR3 is built from 13 residues. The germline V gene has CDR1 LNHDA and CDR2 SQIVND (reference sequence).

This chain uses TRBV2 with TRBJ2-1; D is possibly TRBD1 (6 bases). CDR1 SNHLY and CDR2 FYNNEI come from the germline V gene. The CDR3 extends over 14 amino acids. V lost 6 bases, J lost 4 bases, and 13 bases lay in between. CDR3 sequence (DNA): TGTGCCAGCAGAGCGATTCAGGGGTACAATGAGCAGTTCTTC. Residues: CASRAIQGYNEQFF.

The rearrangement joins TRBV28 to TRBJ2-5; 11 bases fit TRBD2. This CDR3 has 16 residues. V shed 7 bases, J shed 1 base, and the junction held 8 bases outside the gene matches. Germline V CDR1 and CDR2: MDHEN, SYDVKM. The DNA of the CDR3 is TGTGCCAGCACCAAACTAGCGGGAGTCCCCCAAGAGACCCAGTACTTC. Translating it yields CASTKLAGVPQETQYF.

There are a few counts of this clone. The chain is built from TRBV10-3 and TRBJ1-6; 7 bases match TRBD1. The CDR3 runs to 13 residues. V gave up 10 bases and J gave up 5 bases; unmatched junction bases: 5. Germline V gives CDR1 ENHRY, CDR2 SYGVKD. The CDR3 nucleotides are TGTGCCACCACAGGGGCGAATAATTCACCCCTCCACTTT. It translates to CATTGANNSPLHF.

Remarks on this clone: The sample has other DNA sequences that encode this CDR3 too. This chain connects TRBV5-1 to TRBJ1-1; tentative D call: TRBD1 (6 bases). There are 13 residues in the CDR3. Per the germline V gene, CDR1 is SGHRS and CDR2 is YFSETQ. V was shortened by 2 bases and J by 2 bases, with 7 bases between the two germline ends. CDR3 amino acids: CASSLGGNTEAFF. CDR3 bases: TGCGCCAGCAGCTTAGGGGGAAACACTGAAGCTTTCTTT.

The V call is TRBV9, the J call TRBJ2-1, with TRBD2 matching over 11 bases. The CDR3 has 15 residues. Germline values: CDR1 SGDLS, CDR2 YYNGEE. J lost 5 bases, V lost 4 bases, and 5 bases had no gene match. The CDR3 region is CASSHSGRANNEQFF. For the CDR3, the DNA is TGTGCCAGCAGCCATAGCGGGAGGGCCAACAATGAGCAGTTCTTC.

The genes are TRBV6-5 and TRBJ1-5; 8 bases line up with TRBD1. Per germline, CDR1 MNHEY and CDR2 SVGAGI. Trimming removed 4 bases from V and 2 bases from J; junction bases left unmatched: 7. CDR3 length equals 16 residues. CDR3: CASSSLTGGGNQPQHF. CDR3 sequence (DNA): TGTGCCAGCAGTTCACTTACAGGGGGAGGCAATCAGCCCCAGCATTTT.

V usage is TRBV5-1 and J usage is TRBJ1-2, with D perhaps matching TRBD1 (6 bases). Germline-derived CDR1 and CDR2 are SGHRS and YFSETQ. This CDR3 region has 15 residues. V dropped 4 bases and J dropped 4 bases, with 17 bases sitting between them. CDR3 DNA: TGCGCCAGCAGCCCTCTACAGGGCTCCATCTATGGCTACACCTTC. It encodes CASSPLQGSIYGYTF.

The CDR3 DNA sequence: TGTGCCAGCTCACTGCAGGGGAATTACGAGCAGTACTTC. Translating it yields CASSLQGNYEQYF. The chain is built from TRBV18 and TRBJ2-7, with a tentative D call TRBD1 (6 bases). V shed 4 bases and J shed 4 bases, with 11 bases lying between them. The CDR3 length is 13 residues. Germline assignment: CDR1 KGHSH and CDR2 LQKENI.

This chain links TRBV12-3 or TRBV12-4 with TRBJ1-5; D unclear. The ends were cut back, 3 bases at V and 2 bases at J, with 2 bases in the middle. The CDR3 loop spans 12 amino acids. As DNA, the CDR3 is TGTGCCAGCAGTTTCGGCAATCAGCCCCAGCATTTT. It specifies CASSFGNQPQHF.

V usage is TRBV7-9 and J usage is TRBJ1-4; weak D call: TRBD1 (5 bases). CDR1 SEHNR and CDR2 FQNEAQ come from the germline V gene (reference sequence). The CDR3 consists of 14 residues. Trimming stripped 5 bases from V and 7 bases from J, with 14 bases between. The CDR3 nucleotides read TGTGCCAGCAGCATAACCAGGGTCGGTGAAAAACTGTTTTTT. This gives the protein CASSITRVGEKLFF.